This T cell receptor beta chain stems from a study of CD8 T cells in ankylosing spondylitis. The study's findings and limits: Among TCR beta sequences, a motif of several highly homologous variants appeared characteristic of ankylosing spondylitis blood.

TCRdb fed the 5' RACE reads into MiXCR, producing one record per CDR3 protein. The sample holds 700,000 or so distinct CDR3 sequences, 15% to 20% seen once. Trimming stripped 4 bases from V and 6 bases from J, with 10 bases between. Germline assignment: CDR1 SNHLY and CDR2 FYNNEI. CDR3 length equals 13 residues. A remark on this clonotype: Its antigen is not identified.

The V gene is TRBV2, the J gene TRBJ1-5; maybe TRBD1 (5 bases). Sequencing input: blood, either unsorted or a sorted T cell fraction (not recorded which). The receptor's source is a male donor with ankylosing spondylitis. CDR3 in amino acids: CASSAGLGQPQHF. The CDR3 DNA sequence: TGTGCCAGCAGTGCAGGGTTAGGTCAGCCCCAGCATTTT.